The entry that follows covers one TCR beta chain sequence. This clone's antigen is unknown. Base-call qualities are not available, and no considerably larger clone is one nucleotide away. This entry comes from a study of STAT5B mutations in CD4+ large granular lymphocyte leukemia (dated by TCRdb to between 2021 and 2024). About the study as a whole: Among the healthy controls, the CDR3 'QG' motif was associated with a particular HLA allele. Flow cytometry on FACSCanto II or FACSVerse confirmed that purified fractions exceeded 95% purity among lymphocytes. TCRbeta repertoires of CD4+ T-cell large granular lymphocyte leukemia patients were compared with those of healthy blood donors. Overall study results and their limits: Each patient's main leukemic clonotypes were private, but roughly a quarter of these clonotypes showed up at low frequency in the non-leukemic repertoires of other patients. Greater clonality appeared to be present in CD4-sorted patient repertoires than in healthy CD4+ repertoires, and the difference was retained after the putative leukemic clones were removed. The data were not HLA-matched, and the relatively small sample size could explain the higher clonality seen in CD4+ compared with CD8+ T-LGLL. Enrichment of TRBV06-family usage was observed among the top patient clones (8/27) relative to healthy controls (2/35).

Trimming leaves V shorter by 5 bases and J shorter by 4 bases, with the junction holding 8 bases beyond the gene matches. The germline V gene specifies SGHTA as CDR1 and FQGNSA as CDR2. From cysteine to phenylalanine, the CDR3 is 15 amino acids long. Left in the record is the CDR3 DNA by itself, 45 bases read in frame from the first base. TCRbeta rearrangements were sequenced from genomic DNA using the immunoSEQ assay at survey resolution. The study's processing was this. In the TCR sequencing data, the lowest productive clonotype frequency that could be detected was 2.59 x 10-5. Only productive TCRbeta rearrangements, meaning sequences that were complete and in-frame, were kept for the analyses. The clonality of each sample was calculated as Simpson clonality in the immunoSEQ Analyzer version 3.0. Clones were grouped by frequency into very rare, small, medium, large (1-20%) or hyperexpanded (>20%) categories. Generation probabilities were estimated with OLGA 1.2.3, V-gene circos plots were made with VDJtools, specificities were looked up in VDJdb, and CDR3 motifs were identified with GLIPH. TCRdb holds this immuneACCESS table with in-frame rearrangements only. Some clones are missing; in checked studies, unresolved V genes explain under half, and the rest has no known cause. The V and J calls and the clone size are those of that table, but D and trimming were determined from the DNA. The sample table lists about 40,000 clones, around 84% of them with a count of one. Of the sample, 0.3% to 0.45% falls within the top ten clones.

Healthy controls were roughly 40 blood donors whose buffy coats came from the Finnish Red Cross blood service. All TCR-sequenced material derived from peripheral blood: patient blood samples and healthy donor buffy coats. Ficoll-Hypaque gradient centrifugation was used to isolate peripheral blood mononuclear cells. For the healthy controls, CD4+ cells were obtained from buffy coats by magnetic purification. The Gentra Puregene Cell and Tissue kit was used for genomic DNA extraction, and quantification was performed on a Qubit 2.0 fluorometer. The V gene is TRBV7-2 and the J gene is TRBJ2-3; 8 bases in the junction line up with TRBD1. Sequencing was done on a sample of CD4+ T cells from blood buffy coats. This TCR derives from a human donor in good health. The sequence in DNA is TGTGCCAGCAGCGTTTTCCAGGACAGGGCAGATACGCAGTATTTT. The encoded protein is CASSVFQDRADTQYF.